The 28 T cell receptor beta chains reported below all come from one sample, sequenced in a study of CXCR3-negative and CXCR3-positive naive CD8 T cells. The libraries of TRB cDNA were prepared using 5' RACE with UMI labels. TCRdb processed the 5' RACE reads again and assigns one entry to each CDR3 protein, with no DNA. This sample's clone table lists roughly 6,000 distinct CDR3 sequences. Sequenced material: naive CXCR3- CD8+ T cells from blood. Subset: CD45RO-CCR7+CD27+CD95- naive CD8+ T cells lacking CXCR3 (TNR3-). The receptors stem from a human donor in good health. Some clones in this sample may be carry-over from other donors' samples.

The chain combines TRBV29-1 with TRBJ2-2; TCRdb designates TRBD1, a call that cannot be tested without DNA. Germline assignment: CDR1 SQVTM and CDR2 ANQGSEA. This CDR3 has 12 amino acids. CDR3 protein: CSGQGGTGELFF.

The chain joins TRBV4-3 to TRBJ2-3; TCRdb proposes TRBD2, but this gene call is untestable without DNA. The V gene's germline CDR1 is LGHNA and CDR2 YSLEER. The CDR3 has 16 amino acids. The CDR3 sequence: CASSQDPSGGTDTQYF.

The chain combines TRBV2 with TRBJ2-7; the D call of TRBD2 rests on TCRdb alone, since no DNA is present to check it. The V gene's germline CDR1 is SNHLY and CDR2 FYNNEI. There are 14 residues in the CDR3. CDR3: CASSDGGLSYEQYF. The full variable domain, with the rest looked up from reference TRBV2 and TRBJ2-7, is EPEVTQTPSHQVTQMGQEVILRCVPISNHLYFYWYRQILGQKVEFLVSFYNNEISEKSEIFDDQFSVERPDGSNFTLKIRSTKLEDSAMYFCASSDGGLSYEQYFGPGTRLTVT.

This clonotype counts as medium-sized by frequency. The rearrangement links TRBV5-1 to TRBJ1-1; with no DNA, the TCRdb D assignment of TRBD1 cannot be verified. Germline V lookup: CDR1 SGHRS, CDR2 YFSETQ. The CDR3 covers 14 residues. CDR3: CASSYHPGTDEAFF. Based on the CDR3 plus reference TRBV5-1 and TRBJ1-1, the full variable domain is KAGVTQTPRYLIKTRGQQVTLSCSPISGHRSVSWYQQTPGQGLQFLFEYFSETQRNKGNFPGRFSGRQFSNSRSEMNVSTLELGDSALYLCASSYHPGTDEAFFGQGTRLTVV.

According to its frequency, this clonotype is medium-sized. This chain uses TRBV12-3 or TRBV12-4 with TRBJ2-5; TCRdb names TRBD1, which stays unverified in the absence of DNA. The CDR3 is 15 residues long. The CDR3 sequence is CASSFPGQGQETQYF.

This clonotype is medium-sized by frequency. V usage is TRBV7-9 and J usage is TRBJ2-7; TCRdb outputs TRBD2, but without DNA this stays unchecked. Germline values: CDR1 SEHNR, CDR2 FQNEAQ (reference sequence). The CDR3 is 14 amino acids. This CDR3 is CASSLDSRTDEQYF.

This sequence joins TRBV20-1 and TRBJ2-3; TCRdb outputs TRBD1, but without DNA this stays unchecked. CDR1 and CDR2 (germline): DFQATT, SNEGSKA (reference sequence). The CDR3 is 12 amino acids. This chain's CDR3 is CSASKGQLAQYF.

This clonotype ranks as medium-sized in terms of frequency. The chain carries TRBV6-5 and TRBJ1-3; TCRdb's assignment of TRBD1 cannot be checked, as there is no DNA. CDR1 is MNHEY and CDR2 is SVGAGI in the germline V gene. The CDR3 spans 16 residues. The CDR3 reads CASSYSTGGSGNTIYF.

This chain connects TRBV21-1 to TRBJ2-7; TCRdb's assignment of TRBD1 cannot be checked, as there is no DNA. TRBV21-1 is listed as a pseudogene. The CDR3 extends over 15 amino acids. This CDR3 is CASSKTGMGPYEQYF.

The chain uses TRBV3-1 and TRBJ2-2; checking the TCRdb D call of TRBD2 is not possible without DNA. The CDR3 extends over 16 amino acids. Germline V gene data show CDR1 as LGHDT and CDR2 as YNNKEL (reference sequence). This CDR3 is CASSQSPAGGGGELFF.

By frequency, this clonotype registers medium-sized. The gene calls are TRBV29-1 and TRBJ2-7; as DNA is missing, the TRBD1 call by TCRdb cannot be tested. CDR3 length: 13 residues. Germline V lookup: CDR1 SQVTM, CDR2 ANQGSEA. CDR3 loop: CSVIGTESYEQYF.

The chain's CDR3 is CSVVSTGKETQYF. V usage is TRBV29-1 and J usage is TRBJ2-5; TCRdb selects TRBD1, and the lack of DNA leaves this call unchecked. This CDR3 region has 13 residues. Germline CDR1 SQVTM, CDR2 ANQGSEA.

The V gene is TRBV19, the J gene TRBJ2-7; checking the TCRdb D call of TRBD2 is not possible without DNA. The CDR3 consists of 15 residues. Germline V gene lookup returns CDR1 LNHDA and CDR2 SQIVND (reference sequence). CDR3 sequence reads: CASSIDRDFPDEQYF.

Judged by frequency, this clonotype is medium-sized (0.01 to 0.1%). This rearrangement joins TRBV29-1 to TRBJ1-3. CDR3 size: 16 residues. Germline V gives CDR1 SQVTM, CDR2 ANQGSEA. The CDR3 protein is CSVEDSASLSGNTIYF. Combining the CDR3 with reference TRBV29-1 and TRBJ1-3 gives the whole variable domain SAVISQKPSRDICQRGTSLTIQCQVDSQVTMMFWYRQQPGQSLTLIATANQGSEATYESGFVIDKFPISRPNLTFSTLTVSNMSPEDSSIYLCSVEDSASLSGNTIYFGEGSWLTVV.

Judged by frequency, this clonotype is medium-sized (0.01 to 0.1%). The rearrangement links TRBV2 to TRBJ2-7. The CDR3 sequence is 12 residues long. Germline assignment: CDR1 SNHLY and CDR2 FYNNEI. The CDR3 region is CASSEASYEQYF.

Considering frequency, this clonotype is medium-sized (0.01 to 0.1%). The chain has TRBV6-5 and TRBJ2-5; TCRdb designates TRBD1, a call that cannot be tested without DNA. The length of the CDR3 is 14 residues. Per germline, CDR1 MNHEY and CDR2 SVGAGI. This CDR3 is CASQQGAYQETQYF.

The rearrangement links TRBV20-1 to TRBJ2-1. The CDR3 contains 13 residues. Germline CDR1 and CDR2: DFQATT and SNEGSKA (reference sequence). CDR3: CSARAGAYNEQFF.

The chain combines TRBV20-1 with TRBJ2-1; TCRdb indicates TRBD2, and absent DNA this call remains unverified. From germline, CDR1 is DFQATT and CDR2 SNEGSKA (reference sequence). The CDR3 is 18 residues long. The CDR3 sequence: CSASWLRLAGGGYNEQFF.

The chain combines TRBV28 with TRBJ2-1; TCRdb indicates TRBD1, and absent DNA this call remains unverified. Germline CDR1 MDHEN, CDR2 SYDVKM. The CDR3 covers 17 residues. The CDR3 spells CASSLSRTGRSYNEQFF.

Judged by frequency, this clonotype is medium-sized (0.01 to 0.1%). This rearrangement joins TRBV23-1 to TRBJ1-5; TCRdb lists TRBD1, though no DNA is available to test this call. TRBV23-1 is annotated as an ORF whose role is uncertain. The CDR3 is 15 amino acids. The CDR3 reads CASSQSDKSREPQHF.

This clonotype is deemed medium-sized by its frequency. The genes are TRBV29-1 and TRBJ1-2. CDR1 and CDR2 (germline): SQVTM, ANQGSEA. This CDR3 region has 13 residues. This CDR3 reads CSVEASNGDGYTF. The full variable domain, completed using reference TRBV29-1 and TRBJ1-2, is SAVISQKPSRDICQRGTSLTIQCQVDSQVTMMFWYRQQPGQSLTLIATANQGSEATYESGFVIDKFPISRPNLTFSTLTVSNMSPEDSSIYLCSVEASNGDGYTFGSGTRLTVV.

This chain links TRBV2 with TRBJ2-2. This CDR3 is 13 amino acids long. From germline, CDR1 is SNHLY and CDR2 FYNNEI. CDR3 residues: CASSDSPTGELFF.

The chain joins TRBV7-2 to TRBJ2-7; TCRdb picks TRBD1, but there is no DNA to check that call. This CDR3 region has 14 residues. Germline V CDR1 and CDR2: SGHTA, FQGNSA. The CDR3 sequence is CASSFTGGNYEQYF.

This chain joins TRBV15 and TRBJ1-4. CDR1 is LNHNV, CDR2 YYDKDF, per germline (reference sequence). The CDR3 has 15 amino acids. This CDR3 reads CATSRDLGENEKLFF.

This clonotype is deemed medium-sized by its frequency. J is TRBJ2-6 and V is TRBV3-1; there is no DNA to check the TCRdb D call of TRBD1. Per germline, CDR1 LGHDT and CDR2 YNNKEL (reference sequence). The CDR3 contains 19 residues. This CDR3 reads CASSQEWVDTNSGANVLTF.

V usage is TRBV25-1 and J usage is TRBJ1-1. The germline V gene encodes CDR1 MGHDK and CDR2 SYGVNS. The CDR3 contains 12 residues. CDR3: CASRDWDTEAFF.

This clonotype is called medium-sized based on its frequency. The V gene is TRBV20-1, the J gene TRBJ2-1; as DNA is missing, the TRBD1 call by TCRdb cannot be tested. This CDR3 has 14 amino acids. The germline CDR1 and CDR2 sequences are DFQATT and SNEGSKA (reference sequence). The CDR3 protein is CSARDDSKGDEQFF.

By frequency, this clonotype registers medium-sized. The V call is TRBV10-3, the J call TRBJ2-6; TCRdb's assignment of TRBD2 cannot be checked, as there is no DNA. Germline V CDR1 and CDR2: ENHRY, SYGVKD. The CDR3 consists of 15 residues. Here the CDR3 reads CAVNLGLSGANVLTF.